Following are 5 T cell receptor beta chains from one sample sequenced in a study of blood T cell repertoires in COVID-19. Sequenced by immunoSEQ multiplex PCR; TCRdb stores in-frame clones only, minus some. Here the sample spans more than 200,000 clones, around 80% being singletons. Sequencing was done on a sample of PBMCs or T cells enriched from blood (not recorded which). All receptors derive from a man aged 30 to 39 with acute COVID-19.

The chain recombines TRBV19 with TRBJ1-3; 7 bases match TRBD1. Germline CDR1 and CDR2: LNHDA and SQIVND (reference sequence). This CDR3 comprises 15 residues. J was trimmed by 2 bases and V by 5 bases; bases with no gene match: 6. The CDR3, as DNA: TGTGCCAGTAGTCCGACAGGGTTGGCTGGAAACACCATATATTTT. It translates to CASSPTGLAGNTIYF. The complete variable domain, with remaining parts taken from reference TRBV19 and TRBJ1-3, reads DGGITQSPKYLFRKEGQNVTLSCEQNLNHDAMYWYRQDPGQGLRLIYYSQIVNDFQKGDIAEGYSVSREKKESFPLTVTSAQKNPTAFYLCASSPTGLAGNTIYFGEGSWLTVV.

CDR3 residues: CASSFTGVGEVKLFF. The CDR3, as DNA: TGTGCCAGCAGCTTCACAGGCGTGGGTGAAGTAAAACTGTTTTTT. The genes are TRBV7-9 and TRBJ1-4; weak D call: TRBD1 (5 bases). Deletions cut 3 bases from V and 10 bases from J, with 18 bases between. The CDR3 is made up of 15 amino acids. Germline CDR1 SEHNR, CDR2 FQNEAQ (reference sequence). Full variable domain (rest looked up from reference TRBV7-9 and TRBJ1-4): DTGVSQNPRHKITKRGQNVTFRCDPISEHNRLYWYRQTLGQGPEFLTYFQNEAQLEKSRLLSDRFSAERPKGSFSTLEIQRTEQGDSAMYLCASSFTGVGEVKLFFGSGTQLSVL.

The chain employs TRBV6-5 and TRBJ1-1, with D perhaps matching TRBD1 (5 bases). Germline-derived CDR1 and CDR2 are MNHEY and SVGAGI. V lost 6 bases and J lost 0, with 11 bases in between. This CDR3 is built from 14 residues. The CDR3 is CASRKDSLNTEAFF. CDR3 coding DNA: TGTGCCAGCAGGAAAGACAGTCTGAACACTGAAGCTTTCTTT.

This clone was seen a few times. The genes are TRBV12-3 or TRBV12-4 and TRBJ1-2; no clear D. V shed 3 bases and J shed 6 bases, with 8 bases lying between them. The CDR3 runs to 12 residues. The CDR3 protein is CASSFYVNGYTF. The CDR3, as DNA: TGTGCCAGCAGTTTTTATGTAAATGGCTACACCTTC.

The chain is built from TRBV5-1 and TRBJ1-3; TRBD1 agrees at 8 bases. Germline V CDR1 and CDR2: SGHRS, YFSETQ. J gave up 2 bases and V 5 bases, and 6 bases lay outside the gene matches. CDR3 length equals 15 residues. This CDR3 is CASSPTGGPGNTIYF. The CDR3 nucleotides read TGCGCCAGCAGTCCAACAGGGGGGCCTGGAAACACCATATATTTT.